This T cell receptor (beta chain) stems from a study of cytomegalovirus exposure and HLA in healthy donors. About the study: Unique TCR beta sequences numbering approximately 100 million came from about 179 million T cells in an earlier analysis.

Nominally healthy donors provided the samples, though records likely missed some immune exposures. This PCR relied on a set of 60 Vbeta primers and 13 Jbeta primers. Original handling: Unique TCR beta chains numbered roughly 84 million in a later analysis, with approximately 10 million shared. Data came from immunoSEQ multiplex PCR; TCRdb stores just in-frame clones and leaves some out. That table supplies the V and J calls and clone size; D and trimming were determined from the DNA. This table holds 60,000 to 85,000 clones, about four fifths found once. On this clone: The target antigen is unknown.

Points from the study as a whole: Reportedly, HLA-A and HLA-B alleles of most subjects were accurately predicted from TCR beta.

This receptor was obtained from a male donor in good health and CMV-seropositive. Sequencing input: PBMCs.

The CDR3 reads CASSWGGGSYNEQFF. For the CDR3, the DNA is TGTGCCAGCAGCTGGGGCGGGGGCTCCTACAATGAGCAGTTCTTC. The chain joins TRBV11-3 to TRBJ2-1, with 7 bases identical to TRBD2. Germline values: CDR1 SGHNT, CDR2 YENEEA. The V gene end was trimmed by 4 bases and the J gene end by 0 bases; junction bases not matched to a gene: 3. The CDR3 runs 15 residues.